Below, 6 T cell receptor beta chains from the same sample are listed, as sequenced in a study of CD8 T cells in ankylosing spondylitis. One entry per CDR3 protein, called by TCRdb with MiXCR from the 5' RACE reads. Of tens of thousands of distinct CDR3 sequences listed, around 6.5% are singletons. Source material: synovial fluid, either unsorted or a sorted T cell fraction (not recorded which). The receptors come from a male donor with ankylosing spondylitis.

The table lists this clonotype with many counts. The rearrangement joins TRBV6-1 to TRBJ1-5, with D tentatively TRBD1 (5 bases). Deletions cut 4 bases from V and 11 bases from J, with 9 bases between. Germline CDR1 is MNHNS and CDR2 is SASEGT. CDR3 length equals 11 residues. The CDR3 sequence: CASSGQGAQHF. Written as DNA, the CDR3 is TGTGCCAGCAGTGGGCAGGGAGCCCAGCATTTT.

This clonotype showed up just a few times. This rearrangement joins TRBV19 to TRBJ2-3; 8 bases match TRBD1. With 3 bases clipped from V and 4 bases from J, the junction kept 9 bases outside the gene matches. From germline, CDR1 is LNHDA and CDR2 SQIVND (reference sequence). This CDR3 contains 16 residues. The CDR3 nucleotides read TGTGCCAGTAGTATGCGCGGTCGACAGGGGCCAGATACGCAGTATTTT. This gives the protein CASSMRGRQGPDTQYF.

The chain carries TRBV2 and TRBJ1-5, with 8 bases fitting TRBD1. CDR3 size: 13 residues. The V segment lost 8 bases and the J segment 3 bases; nucleotides outside the gene matches: 3. Germline V gene data show CDR1 as SNHLY and CDR2 as FYNNEI. The CDR3 loop is CASAGQANQPQHF. The DNA of the CDR3 is TGTGCCAGCGCGGGACAGGCCAATCAGCCCCAGCATTTT.

This rearrangement joins TRBV3-1 to TRBJ2-7; D not certain. The CDR3 runs 14 residues. The V gene lost 2 bases and the J gene lost 0 bases, with 8 bases spanning the gap. Germline CDR1 reads LGHDT; CDR2 reads YNNKEL (reference sequence). CDR3 protein: CASSQHRASYEQYF. CDR3 sequence (DNA): TGTGCCAGCAGCCAACATCGGGCCTCCTACGAGCAGTACTTC.

The table lists this clonotype with many counts. The chain joins TRBV24-1 to TRBJ2-1; D not certain. CDR3 length: 14 residues. Trimming stripped 4 bases from V and 8 bases from J, with 14 bases between. CDR1 is KGHDR, CDR2 SFDVKD, per germline. The CDR3 bases are TGTGCCACCAGTGACGCGGCCCTTCGTGATGAGCAGTTCTTC. Translating it yields CATSDAALRDEQFF.

The sample holds a few counts of this clonotype. The chain uses TRBV7-8 and TRBJ1-4; 8 bases are shared with TRBD1. The ends lost 1 base at V and 5 bases at J; junction bases unmatched: 3. This CDR3 comprises 15 residues. From germline, CDR1 is SGHVS and CDR2 FQNEAQ. The CDR3 here is CASSLGTGRNEKLFF. CDR3 sequence (DNA): TGTGCCAGCAGCTTAGGGACAGGGCGAAATGAAAAACTGTTTTTT.